The clone carrying this TCR beta chain was counted once. Antigen unknown. The data were obtained in a study of T cell responses to AZD1222 COVID-19 vaccine. Study-level results: Spike-spanning, vaccine-associated CD4 TCRs were dominant at 160-218 and 743-854. Only 5 to 7 AZD1222 recipients tested seropositive at baseline. The donor group comprised mostly white British people and more females; the analysis possibly underestimated clonal diversity.

Sequencing used immunoSEQ multiplex PCR; TCRdb keeps in-frame clones, though not all of them. The profile shows some 100,000 clones, 80% to 90% of them singletons. Trimming at V came to 1 base and at J to 0 bases, leaving 5 bases not matched to a gene. Germline CDR1 GTSNPN, CDR2 SVGIG (reference sequence). The CDR3 covers 15 residues. The chain employs TRBV30 and TRBJ2-7; 8 nucleotides match TRBD1. The source of this sequence is an adult who received the AZD1222 COVID-19 vaccine. Sequencing was performed on peripheral blood, taken 28 days after the second AZD1222 dose. CDR3 region: CAWSARGPGSYEQYF. The CDR3 DNA reads as TGTGCCTGGAGTGCCAGGGGGCCCGGCTCCTACGAGCAGTACTTC. The variable domain in full, with the rest retrieved from reference TRBV30 and TRBJ2-7, is SQTIHQWPATLVQPVGSPLSLECTVEGTSNPNLYWYRQAAGRGLQLLFYSVGIGQISSEVPQNLSASRPQDRQFILSSKKLLLSDSGFYLCAWSARGPGSYEQYFGPGTRLTVT.